The clone carrying this TCR beta chain was detected once. Its matching antigen is unknown. The source of the sample is a study of cytomegalovirus exposure and HLA in healthy donors. Study findings and constraints: A cluster of highly shared sequence variants was likely a sequencing artifact. Clonal expansion was found to be greater in HLA-associated TCR beta chains than in equally common others in a later analysis.

Amplification used 60 Vbeta primers and 13 Jbeta primers. The assay was immunoSEQ multiplex PCR, and TCRdb's table has in-frame clones only and misses some. The profile shows more than 150,000 clones, approximately 82% of them singletons. The TCR comes from a woman under 30 in good health and CMV-seropositive. The sample consisted of PBMCs.

In nucleotides, the CDR3 is TGCGCCAGCAGCCCCGGACAGGGGGCGCACGGAGAGCAGTACTTC. It specifies CASSPGQGAHGEQYF. The J gene is TRBJ2-7, the V gene TRBV4-1, with 11 bases identical to TRBD1. The V gene's germline CDR1 is MGHRA and CDR2 YSYEKL. The CDR3 covers 15 residues. J lost 7 bases, V lost 4 bases, and 9 bases had no gene match.